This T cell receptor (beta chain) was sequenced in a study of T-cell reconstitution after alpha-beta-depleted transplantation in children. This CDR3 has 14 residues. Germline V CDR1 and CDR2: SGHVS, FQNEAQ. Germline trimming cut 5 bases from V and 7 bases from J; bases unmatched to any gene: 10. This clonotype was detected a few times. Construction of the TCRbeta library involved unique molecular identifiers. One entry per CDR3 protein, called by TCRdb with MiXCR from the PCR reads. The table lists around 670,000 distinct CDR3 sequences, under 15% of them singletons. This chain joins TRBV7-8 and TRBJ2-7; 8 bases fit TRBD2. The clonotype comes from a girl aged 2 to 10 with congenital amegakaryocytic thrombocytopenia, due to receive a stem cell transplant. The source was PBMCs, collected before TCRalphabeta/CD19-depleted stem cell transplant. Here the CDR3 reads CASSPGTRHREQYF. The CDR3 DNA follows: TGTGCCAGCAGCCCAGGGACTAGACATCGGGAGCAGTACTTC.